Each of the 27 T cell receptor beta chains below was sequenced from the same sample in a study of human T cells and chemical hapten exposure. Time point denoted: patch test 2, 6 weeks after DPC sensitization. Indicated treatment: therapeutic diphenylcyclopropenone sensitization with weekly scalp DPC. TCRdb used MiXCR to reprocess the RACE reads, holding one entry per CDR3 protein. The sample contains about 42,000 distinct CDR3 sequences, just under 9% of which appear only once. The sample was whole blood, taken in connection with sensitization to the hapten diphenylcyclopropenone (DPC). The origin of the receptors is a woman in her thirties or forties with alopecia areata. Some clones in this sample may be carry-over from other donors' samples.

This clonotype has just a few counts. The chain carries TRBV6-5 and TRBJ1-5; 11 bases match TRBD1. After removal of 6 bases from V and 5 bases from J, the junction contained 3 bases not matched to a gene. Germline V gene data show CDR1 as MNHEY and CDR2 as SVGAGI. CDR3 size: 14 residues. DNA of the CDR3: TGTGCCAGCAGGCCGGACAGGGGGCATCAGCCCCAGCATTTT. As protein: CASRPDRGHQPQHF.

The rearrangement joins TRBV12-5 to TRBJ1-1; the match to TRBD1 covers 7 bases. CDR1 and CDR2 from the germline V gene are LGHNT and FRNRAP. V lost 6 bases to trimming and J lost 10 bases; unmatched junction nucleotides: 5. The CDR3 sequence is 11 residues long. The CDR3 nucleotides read TGTGCTAGTGGCCTCAGGGACAGAGCTTTCTTT. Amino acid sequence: CASGLRDRAFF.

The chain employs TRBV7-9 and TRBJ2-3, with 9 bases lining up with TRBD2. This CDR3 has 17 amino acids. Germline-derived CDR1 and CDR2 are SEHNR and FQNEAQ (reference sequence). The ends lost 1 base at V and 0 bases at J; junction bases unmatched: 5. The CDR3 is CASSLEAGGLSTDTQYF. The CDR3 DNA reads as TGTGCCAGCAGCTTAGAAGCGGGGGGTCTAAGCACAGATACGCAGTATTTT.

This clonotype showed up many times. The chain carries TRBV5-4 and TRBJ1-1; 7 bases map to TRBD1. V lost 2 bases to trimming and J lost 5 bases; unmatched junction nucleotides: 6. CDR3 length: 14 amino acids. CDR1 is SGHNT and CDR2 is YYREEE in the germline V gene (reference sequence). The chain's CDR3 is CASSLQGRGTEAFF. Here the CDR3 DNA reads TGTGCCAGCAGCTTACAGGGGCGGGGAACTGAAGCTTTCTTT.

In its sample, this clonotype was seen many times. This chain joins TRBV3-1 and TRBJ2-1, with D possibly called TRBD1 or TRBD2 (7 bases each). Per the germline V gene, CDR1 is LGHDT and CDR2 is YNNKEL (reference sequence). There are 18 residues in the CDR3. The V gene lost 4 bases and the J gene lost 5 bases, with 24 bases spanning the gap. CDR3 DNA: TGTGCCAGCAGCCCCTGGCGACGCAGGGGGACTAATCACAATGAGCAGTTCTTC. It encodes CASSPWRRRGTNHNEQFF.

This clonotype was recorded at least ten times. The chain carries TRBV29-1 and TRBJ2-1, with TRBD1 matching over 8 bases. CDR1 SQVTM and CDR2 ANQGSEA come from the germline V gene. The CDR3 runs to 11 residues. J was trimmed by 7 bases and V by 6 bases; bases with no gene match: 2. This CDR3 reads CSVRQGNEQFF. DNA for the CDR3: TGCAGCGTACGACAGGGGAATGAGCAGTTCTTC.

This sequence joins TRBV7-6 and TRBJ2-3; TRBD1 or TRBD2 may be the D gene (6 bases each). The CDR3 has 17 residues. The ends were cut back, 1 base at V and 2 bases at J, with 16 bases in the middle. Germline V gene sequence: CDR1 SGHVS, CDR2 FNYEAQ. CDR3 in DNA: TGTGCCAGCAGCTTAGTAGGGGGGCCTACTATCACAGATACGCAGTATTTT. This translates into CASSLVGGPTITDTQYF.

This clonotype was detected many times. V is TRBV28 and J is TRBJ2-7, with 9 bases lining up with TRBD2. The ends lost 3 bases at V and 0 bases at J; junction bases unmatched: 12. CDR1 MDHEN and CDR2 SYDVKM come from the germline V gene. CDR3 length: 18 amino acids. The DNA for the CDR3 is TGTGCCAGCAGTTTCGTCGGTAGTACTAGCGGGTCCTCCTACGAGCAGTACTTC. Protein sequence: CASSFVGSTSGSSYEQYF.

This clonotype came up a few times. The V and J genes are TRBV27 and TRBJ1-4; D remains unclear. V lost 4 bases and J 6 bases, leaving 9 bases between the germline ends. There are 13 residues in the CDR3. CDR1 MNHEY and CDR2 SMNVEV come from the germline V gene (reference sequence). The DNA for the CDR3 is TGTGCCAGCAGTTCCCTCCCGGATGAAAAACTGTTTTTT. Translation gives CASSSLPDEKLFF.

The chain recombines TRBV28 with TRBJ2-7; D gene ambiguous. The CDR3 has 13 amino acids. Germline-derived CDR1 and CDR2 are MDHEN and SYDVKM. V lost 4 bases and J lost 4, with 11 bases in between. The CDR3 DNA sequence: TGTGCCAGCAGTTCGCCTCGACGGTACGAGCAGTACTTC. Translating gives CASSSPRRYEQYF.

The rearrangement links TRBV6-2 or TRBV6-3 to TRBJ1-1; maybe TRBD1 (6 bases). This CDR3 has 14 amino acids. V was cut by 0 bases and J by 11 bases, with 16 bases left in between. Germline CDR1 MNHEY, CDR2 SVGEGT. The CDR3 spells CASSYSMSRGDAFF. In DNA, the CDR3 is TGTGCCAGCAGTTACTCGATGTCCAGGGGAGACGCTTTCTTT.

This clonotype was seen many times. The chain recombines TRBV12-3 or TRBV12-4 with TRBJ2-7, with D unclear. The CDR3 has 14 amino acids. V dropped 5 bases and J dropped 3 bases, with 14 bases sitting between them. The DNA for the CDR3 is TGTGCCAGCAGTAGACAATCTCTCGTCTACGAGCAGTACTTC. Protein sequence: CASSRQSLVYEQYF.

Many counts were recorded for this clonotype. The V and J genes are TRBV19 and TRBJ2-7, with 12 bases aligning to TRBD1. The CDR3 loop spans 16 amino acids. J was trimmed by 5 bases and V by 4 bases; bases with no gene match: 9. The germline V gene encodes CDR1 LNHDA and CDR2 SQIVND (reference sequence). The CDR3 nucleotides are TGTGCCAGTAGTACTCCACCGGGACAGGGGGCGGACGAGCAGTACTTC. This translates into CASSTPPGQGADEQYF.

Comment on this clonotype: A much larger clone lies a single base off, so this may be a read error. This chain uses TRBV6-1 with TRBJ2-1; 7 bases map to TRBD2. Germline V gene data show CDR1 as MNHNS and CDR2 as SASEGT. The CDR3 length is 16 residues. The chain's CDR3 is CANSELLSGSYNEQFF. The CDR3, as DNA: TGTGCCAACAGTGAACTTCTTAGCGGGTCTTACAATGAGCAGTTCTTC.

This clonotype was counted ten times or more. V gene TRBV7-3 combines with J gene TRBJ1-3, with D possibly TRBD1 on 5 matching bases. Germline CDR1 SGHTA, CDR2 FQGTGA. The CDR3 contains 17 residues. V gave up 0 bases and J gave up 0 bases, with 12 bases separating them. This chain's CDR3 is CASSLTGPGPSGNTIYF. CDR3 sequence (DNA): TGTGCCAGCAGCTTAACGGGCCCAGGGCCCTCTGGAAACACCATATATTTT.

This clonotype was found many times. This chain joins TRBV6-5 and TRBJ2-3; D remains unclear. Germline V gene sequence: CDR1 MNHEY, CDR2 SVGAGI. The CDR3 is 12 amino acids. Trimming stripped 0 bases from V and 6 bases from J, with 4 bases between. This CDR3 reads CASSYSLDTQYF. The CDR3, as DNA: TGTGCCAGCAGTTACTCGTTGGATACGCAGTATTTT.

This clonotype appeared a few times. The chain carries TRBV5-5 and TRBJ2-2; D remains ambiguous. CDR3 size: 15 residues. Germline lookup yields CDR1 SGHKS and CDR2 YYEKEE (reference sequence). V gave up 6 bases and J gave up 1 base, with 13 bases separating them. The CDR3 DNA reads TGTGCCAGCAACGACCGGGTCTTGAACACCGGGGAGCTGTTTTTT. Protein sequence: CASNDRVLNTGELFF.

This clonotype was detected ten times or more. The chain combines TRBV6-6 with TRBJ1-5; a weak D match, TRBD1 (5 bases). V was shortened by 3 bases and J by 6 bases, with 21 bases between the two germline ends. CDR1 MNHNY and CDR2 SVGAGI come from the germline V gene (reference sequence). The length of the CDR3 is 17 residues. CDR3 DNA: TGTGCCAGCAGTTATGTTTCTGTAGGGGCGGGTCGTCAGCCCCAGCATTTT. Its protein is CASSYVSVGAGRQPQHF.

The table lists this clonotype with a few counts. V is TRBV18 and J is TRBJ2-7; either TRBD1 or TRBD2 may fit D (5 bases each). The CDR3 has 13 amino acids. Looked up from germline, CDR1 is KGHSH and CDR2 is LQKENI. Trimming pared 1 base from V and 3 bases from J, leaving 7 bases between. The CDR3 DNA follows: TGTGCCAGCTCACCACGGGGGTACTACGAGCAGTACTTC. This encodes CASSPRGYYEQYF.

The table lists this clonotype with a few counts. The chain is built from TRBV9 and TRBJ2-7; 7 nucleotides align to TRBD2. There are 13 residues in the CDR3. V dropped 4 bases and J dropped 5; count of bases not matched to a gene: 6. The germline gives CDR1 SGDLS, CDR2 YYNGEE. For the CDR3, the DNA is TGTGCCAGCAGCTCAGGTGGGGGGGACGAGCAGTACTTC. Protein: CASSSGGGDEQYF. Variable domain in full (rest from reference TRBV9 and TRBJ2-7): DSGVTQTPKHLITATGQRVTLRCSPRSGDLSVYWYQQSLDQGLQFLIQYYNGEERAKGNILERFSAQQFPDLHSELNLSSLELGDSALYFCASSSGGGDEQYFGPGTRLTVT.

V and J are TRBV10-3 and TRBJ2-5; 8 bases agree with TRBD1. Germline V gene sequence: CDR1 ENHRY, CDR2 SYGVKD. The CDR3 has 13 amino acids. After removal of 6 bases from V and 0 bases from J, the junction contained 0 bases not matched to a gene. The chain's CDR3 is CAIRGQDQETQYF. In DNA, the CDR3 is TGTGCCATCAGGGGACAGGACCAAGAGACCCAGTACTTC.

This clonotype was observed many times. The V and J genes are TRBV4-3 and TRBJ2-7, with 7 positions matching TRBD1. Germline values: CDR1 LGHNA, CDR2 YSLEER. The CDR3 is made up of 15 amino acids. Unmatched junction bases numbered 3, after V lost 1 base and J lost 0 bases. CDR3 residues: CASSQVGTDSYEQYF. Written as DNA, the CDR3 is TGCGCCAGCAGCCAAGTTGGGACAGACTCCTACGAGCAGTACTTC.

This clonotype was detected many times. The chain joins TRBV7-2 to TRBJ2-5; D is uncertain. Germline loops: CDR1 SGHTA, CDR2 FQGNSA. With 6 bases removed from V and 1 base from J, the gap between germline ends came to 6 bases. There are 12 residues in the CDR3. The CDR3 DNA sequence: TGTGCCAGCAGTAAGGTCCAAGAGACCCAGTACTTC. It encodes CASSKVQETQYF.

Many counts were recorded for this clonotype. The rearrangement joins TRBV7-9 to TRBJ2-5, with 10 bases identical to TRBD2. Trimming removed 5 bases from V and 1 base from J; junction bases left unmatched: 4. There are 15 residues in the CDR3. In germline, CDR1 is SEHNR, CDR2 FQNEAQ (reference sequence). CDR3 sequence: CASSKVAGGQETQYF. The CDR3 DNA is TGTGCCAGCAGCAAGGTAGCGGGGGGCCAAGAGACCCAGTACTTC.

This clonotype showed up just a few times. The CDR3 sequence is CATLVEPGQTYEQYF. Written as DNA, the CDR3 is TGTGCCACCCTAGTCGAGCCGGGACAGACCTACGAGCAGTACTTC. This chain uses TRBV10-3 with TRBJ2-7; 7 positions match TRBD1. Germline V gene sequence: CDR1 ENHRY, CDR2 SYGVKD. V shed 10 bases and J 2 bases; nucleotides not matched to a gene: 14. The CDR3 loop spans 15 amino acids.

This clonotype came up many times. CDR3 protein: CASSLTDRGLTEAFF. CDR3 in DNA: TGTGCCAGCAGCTTAACGGACAGGGGGCTCACTGAAGCTTTCTTT. J is TRBJ1-1 and V is TRBV7-3, with TRBD1 matching over 11 bases. Germline V gives CDR1 SGHTA, CDR2 FQGTGA. The V and J ends lost 0 bases and 4 bases, in that order; junction bases with no gene match: 1. The CDR3 is made up of 15 amino acids.

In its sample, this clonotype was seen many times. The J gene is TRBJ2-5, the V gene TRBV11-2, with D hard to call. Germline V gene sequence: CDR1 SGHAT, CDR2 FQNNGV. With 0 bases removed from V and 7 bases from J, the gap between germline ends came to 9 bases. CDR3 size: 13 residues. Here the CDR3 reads CASSLEGGRTQYF. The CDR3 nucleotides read TGTGCCAGCAGCTTAGAAGGCGGTAGGACCCAGTACTTC.